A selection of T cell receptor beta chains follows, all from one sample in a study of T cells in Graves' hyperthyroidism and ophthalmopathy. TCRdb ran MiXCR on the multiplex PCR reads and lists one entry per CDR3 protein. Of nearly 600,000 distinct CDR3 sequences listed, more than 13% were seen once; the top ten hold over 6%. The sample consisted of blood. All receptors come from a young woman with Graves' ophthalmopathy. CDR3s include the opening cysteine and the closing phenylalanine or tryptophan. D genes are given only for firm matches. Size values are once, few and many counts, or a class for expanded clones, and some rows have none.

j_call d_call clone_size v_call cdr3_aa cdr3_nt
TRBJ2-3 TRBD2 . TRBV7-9 CASSTRTSGRAGDTQYF TGTGCCAGCAGCACCCGGACTAGCGGGAGGGCCGGAGATACGCAGTATTTT
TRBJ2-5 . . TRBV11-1 CASSKYYGRGETQYF TGTGCCAGCAGCAAGTACTACGGGAGAGGGGAGACCCAGTACTTC
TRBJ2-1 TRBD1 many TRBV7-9 CASSQTRPGTALLHYNEQFF TGTGCCAGCAGCCAAACTCGTCCCGGGACAGCCTTATTACACTACAATGAGCAGTTCTTC
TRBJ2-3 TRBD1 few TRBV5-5 CASSHWGQGTSYTDTQYF TGTGCCAGCAGCCATTGGGGACAGGGGACCTCCTACACAGATACGCAGTATTTT
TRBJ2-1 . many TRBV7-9 CANSSVDRYNEQFF TGTGCCAACAGCTCTGTCGACAGATACAATGAGCAGTTCTTC
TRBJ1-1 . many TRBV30 CAWSSRGPGGAFF TGTGCCTGGAGTTCCCGGGGTCCTGGTGGTGCTTTCTTT
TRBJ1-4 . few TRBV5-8 CASSLRGATREKLFF TGTGCCAGCAGCCTTAGGGGGGCCACCCGCGAAAAACTGTTTTTT
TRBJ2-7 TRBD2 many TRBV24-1 CATSEPGGPKSGQYF TGTGCCACCAGTGAACCGGGAGGCCCAAAAAGCGGGCAGTACTTC
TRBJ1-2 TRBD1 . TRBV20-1 CSARVPGQGRPYGYTF TGCAGTGCTAGGGTCCCCGGACAGGGACGACCGTATGGCTACACCTTC
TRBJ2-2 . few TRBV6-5 CASSFHSGELFF TGTGCCAGCAGTTTCCACTCCGGGGAGCTGTTTTTT
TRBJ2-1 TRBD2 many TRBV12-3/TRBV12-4 CATNVLRENPYNEQFF TGTGCCACTAACGTATTGCGGGAGAACCCCTACAATGAGCAGTTCTTC
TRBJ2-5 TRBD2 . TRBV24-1 CATSDPSPSGRRETQYF TGTGCCACCAGTGACCCATCCCCTAGCGGGAGAAGAGAGACCCAGTACTTC
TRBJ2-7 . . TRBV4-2 CASSPLGQGGSYEQYF TGTGCCAGCAGCCCCTTGGGCCAGGGGGGCTCCTACGAGCAGTACTTC
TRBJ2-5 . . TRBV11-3 CASSLYWVETQYF TGTGCCAGCAGCTTATACTGGGTTGAGACCCAGTACTTC
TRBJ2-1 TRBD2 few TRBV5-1 CASSLLAGGRHEQFF TGCGCCAGCAGCCTGCTAGCGGGAGGGCGTCATGAGCAGTTCTTC
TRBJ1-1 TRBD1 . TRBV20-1 CGARSRDRLRNLNTEAFF TGCGGTGCTAGGTCCCGGGACAGGCTACGGAACTTGAACACTGAAGCTTTCTTT
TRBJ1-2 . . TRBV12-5 CASGTQTDYGYTF TGTGCTAGTGGTACTCAGACAGACTATGGCTACACCTTC
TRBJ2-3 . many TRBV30 CAWSFLQVTDTQYF TGTGCCTGGAGTTTTCTTCAGGTCACAGATACGCAGTATTTT
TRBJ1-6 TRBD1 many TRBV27 CASSPRTGAPLHF TGTGCCAGCAGTCCTCGGACAGGGGCACCCCTCCACTTT
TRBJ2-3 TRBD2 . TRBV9 CASSVWSSGRADTQYF TGTGCCAGCAGCGTATGGAGTAGCGGGAGGGCAGATACGCAGTATTTT
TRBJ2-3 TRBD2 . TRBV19 CASKNWGGSLTDTQYF TGTGCCAGTAAAAATTGGGGCGGGAGCTTGACAGATACGCAGTATTTT
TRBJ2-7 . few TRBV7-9 CASSLSGAGVGEQYF TGTGCCAGCAGCTTATCGGGGGCAGGGGTCGGCGAGCAGTACTTC
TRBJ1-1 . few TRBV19 CASSIRGATEAFF TGTGCCAGTAGTATAAGGGGTGCCACTGAAGCTTTCTTT
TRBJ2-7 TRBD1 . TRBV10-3 CAISDRGGLVYEQYF TGTGCCATCAGTGACCGAGGGGGCTTGGTCTACGAGCAGTACTTC
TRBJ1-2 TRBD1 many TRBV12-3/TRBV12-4 CASSSQRTGGSHYGYTF TGTGCCAGCAGTTCCCAACGGACAGGGGGCAGCCACTATGGCTACACCTTC
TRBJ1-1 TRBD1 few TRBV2 CASQGARNTEAFF TGTGCCAGCCAGGGGGCGCGAAACACTGAAGCTTTCTTT
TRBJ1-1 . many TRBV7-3 CASSPYGGRMNTEAFF TGTGCCAGCAGCCCCTACGGGGGCCGTATGAACACTGAAGCTTTCTTT
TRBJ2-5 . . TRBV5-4 CASSLGKGVGETQYF TGTGCCAGCAGCTTGGGGAAGGGGGTCGGAGAGACCCAGTACTTC
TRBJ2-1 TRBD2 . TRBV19 CASVSGRMNEQFF TGTGCCAGTGTTAGCGGGAGAATGAATGAGCAGTTCTTC
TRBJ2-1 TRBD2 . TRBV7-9 CASSLSGRARYNEQFF TGTGCCAGCAGCCTTAGCGGGAGGGCTCGGTACAATGAGCAGTTCTTC
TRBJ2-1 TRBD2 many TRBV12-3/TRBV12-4 CAQLAAGGRNEQFF TGTGCCCAACTCGCAGCGGGAGGGAGGAATGAGCAGTTCTTC
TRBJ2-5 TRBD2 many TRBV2 CASSRTSGRLGLQETQYF TGTGCCAGCAGTCGGACTAGCGGGAGGCTGGGGCTCCAAGAGACCCAGTACTTC
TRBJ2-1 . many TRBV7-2 CASSLARQSSGFNEQFF TGTGCCAGCAGCTTAGCGCGTCAATCGAGCGGATTCAATGAGCAGTTCTTC
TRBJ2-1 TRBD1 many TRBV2 CASSTGQGGSNEQFF TGTGCCAGCAGTACGGGACAGGGGGGGTCCAATGAGCAGTTCTTC
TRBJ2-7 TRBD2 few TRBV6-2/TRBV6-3 CASSYSLAGVYEQYF TGTGCCAGCAGTTACTCCCTAGCGGGAGTCTACGAGCAGTACTTC
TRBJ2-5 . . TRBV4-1 CASSHVRDLQYF TGCGCCAGCAGCCATGTCCGGGACCTCCAGTACTTC
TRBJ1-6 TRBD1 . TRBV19 CASSRDRGVGSPLHF TGTGCCAGTAGCCGGGACAGGGGTGTAGGTTCACCCCTCCACTTT